This passage covers 28 T cell receptor beta chains from one sample sequenced in a study of identical twins. TCRdb independently ran MiXCR on the 5' RACE reads; one entry per CDR3 protein. The table shows hundreds of thousands of distinct CDR3 sequences, with about 12% occurring only once. The same specimen was also included in a second study, on yellow fever vaccine responses in identical twins.

The material sequenced was CD8+ T cells sorted from blood. The receptors originated from a woman aged 18-35 years in good health.

Ten or more counts support this clonotype. The DNA for the CDR3 is TGTGCCAGCAGTCTACCTAGTGGGAGGACAGACAATGAGCAGTTCTTC. This gives the protein CASSLPSGRTDNEQFF. This chain joins TRBV12-3 or TRBV12-4 and TRBJ2-1, with D possibly being TRBD1 or TRBD2 (6 bases each). The ends were cut back, 5 bases at V and 5 bases at J, with 19 bases in the middle. The CDR3 is 16 residues long.

This clonotype occurred a few times. The CDR3 reads CASSLFVRTGLAGTKDEQFF. For the CDR3, the DNA is TGTGCCAGCAGCTTATTTGTGAGAACGGGACTAGCGGGGACCAAGGATGAGCAGTTCTTC. The V gene is TRBV11-2, the J gene TRBJ2-1; 13 positions match TRBD2. V lost 2 bases and J lost 8; bases outside the gene matches: 18. Germline V gene lookup returns CDR1 SGHAT and CDR2 FQNNGV. This CDR3 region has 20 residues.

This chain connects TRBV2 to TRBJ2-2, with D uncertain. CDR3 length: 16 residues. Germline CDR1 is SNHLY and CDR2 is FYNNEI. V was clipped by 6 bases and J by 1 base, with 15 bases between them. CDR3 in DNA: TGTGCCAGCAGCCCGAACCAGGACGAGAACACCGGGGAGCTGTTTTTT. Translating gives CASSPNQDENTGELFF.

This sequence joins TRBV12-3 or TRBV12-4 and TRBJ1-2, with D perhaps matching TRBD1 (6 bases). This CDR3 contains 14 residues. The germline V and J ends were trimmed by 0 bases and 6 bases, with 11 bases remaining between them. The DNA for the CDR3 is TGTGCCAGCAGTTTAGCGGCGGCAGGGGATGGCTACACCTTC. Translating it yields CASSLAAAGDGYTF.

This clonotype was counted a few times. Germline and junction disagree at one end, which may indicate a read error. The CDR3: CASMAGWVPLF. The CDR3 bases are TGTGCCAGCATGGCGGGTTGGGTACCCCTCTTC. The chain couples TRBV2 to TRBJ2-1, with a tentative D call TRBD2 (5 bases). Germline CDR1 is SNHLY and CDR2 is FYNNEI. The CDR3 is made up of 11 amino acids.

The chain has TRBV7-8 and TRBJ2-1; 8 bases map to TRBD2. This CDR3 comprises 19 residues. Germline trimming cut 5 bases from V and 6 bases from J; bases unmatched to any gene: 21. CDR1 is SGHVS, CDR2 FQNEAQ, per germline. CDR3 bases: TGTGCCAGCAGCCGTTTTCATCCCGTAGTGGCGGGAGGAGGCAATGAGCAGTTCTTC. It is translated as CASSRFHPVVAGGGNEQFF.

This chain links TRBV12-3 or TRBV12-4 with TRBJ2-7; D might be TRBD1 (6 bases). Trimming stripped 7 bases from V and 7 bases from J, with 14 bases between. CDR3 size: 12 residues. The CDR3 sequence: CASTKDRREQYF. CDR3 bases: TGTGCCAGCACCAAGGACAGAAGGGAGCAGTACTTC.

A few counts support this clonotype. V and J are TRBV19 and TRBJ2-1; 7 positions agree with TRBD1. The CDR3 runs to 16 residues. The germline CDR1 and CDR2 sequences are LNHDA and SQIVND (reference sequence). Trimming cost V 7 bases and J 0 bases; bases outside gene matches: 9. Here the CDR3 DNA reads TGTGCCAGTACCAGGACAGGATCTAGCTCCTACAATGAGCAGTTCTTC. Translation gives CASTRTGSSSYNEQFF.

This clonotype was seen repeatedly, ten times or more. The chain joins TRBV29-1 to TRBJ2-1; D may be TRBD2 (5 bases). From germline, CDR1 is SQVTM and CDR2 ANQGSEA. V lost 1 base, J lost 0 bases, and 16 bases lay in between. There are 17 residues in the CDR3. CDR3 region: CSVEGSSGLTSYNEQFF. Here the CDR3 DNA reads TGCAGCGTTGAAGGGAGCAGCGGCCTTACCTCCTACAATGAGCAGTTCTTC.

This clonotype has a handful of counts. The rearrangement joins TRBV29-1 to TRBJ1-2, with D perhaps matching TRBD1 (5 bases). The germline V and J ends were trimmed by 7 bases and 1 base, with 19 bases remaining between them. The CDR3 contains 15 residues. CDR1 and CDR2 (germline): SQVTM, ANQGSEA. The CDR3 DNA is TGCAGCGCTTACTTGGCGGGGCCCCTTAACTATGGCTACACCTTC. It codes for CSAYLAGPLNYGYTF.

This clonotype was seen only once. This chain joins TRBV6-5 and TRBJ1-2; a weak D match, TRBD1 (6 bases). Germline assignment: CDR1 MNHEY and CDR2 SVGAGI. The CDR3 extends over 16 amino acids. Trimming removed 2 bases from V and 6 bases from J, with 19 bases in between. CDR3 bases: TGTGCCAGCAGTTACCTCCAGTTTGCGGGGGCGGATGGCTACACCTTC. Amino acids: CASSYLQFAGADGYTF.

The chain has TRBV4-1 and TRBJ2-7; D not certain. There are 13 residues in the CDR3. The V gene lost 1 base and the J gene lost 1 base, with 5 bases spanning the gap. Germline values: CDR1 MGHRA, CDR2 YSYEKL. As DNA, the CDR3 is TGCGCCAGCAGCCAAGCAGGATCCTACGAGCAGTACTTC. Its translation: CASSQAGSYEQYF.

The table lists this clonotype with a few counts. This chain links TRBV27 with TRBJ2-1, with D perhaps TRBD1 (5 bases). CDR1 MNHEY and CDR2 SMNVEV come from the germline V gene (reference sequence). The germline V and J ends were trimmed by 8 bases and 15 bases, with 17 bases remaining between them. The length of the CDR3 is 11 residues. CDR3 region: CASDSTIYRFF. The CDR3 bases are TGTGCCAGCGACAGCACCATTTATCGGTTCTTC.

This clonotype was observed at least ten times. The chain recombines TRBV3-1 with TRBJ2-1, with TRBD2 matching over 8 bases. CDR3 length: 15 residues. The junction had 2 bases not matched to a gene; V was cut back by 0 bases and J by 4 bases. Germline CDR1 LGHDT, CDR2 YNNKEL (reference sequence). The CDR3 bases are TGTGCCAGCAGCCAAGATCGGGGGGGTTACAATGAGCAGTTCTTC. This encodes CASSQDRGGYNEQFF.

This clonotype appeared many times. This CDR3 reads CASSSRTGDISDTQYF. For the CDR3, the DNA is TGTGCCAGCAGCTCCCGGACAGGGGACATTTCAGATACGCAGTATTTT. The genes are TRBV7-9 and TRBJ2-3, with TRBD1 matching over 9 bases. Germline assignment: CDR1 SEHNR and CDR2 FQNEAQ (reference sequence). This CDR3 comprises 16 residues. V gave up 4 bases and J gave up 4 bases; unmatched junction bases: 9.

Only a few counts were recorded for this clonotype. The rearrangement links TRBV27 to TRBJ1-2; the D is unclear. Germline V CDR1 and CDR2: MNHEY, SMNVEV (reference sequence). This CDR3 spans 12 amino acids. The ends were cut back, 3 bases at V and 4 bases at J, with 6 bases in the middle. The CDR3 DNA sequence: TGTGCCAGCAGTTTCGGCGGCTATGGCTACACCTTC. It encodes CASSFGGYGYTF.

V gene TRBV4-2 combines with J gene TRBJ2-3; 10 bases are a match to TRBD2. V was clipped by 0 bases and J by 2 bases; unmatched bases: 8. Germline CDR1 LGHNA, CDR2 YNFKEQ. This CDR3 has 18 residues. Here the CDR3 DNA reads TGTGCCAGCAGCCAAGATAATAAGCTAGCGGGGGCCACAGATACGCAGTATTTT. It yields the protein CASSQDNKLAGATDTQYF.

V and J are TRBV24-1 and TRBJ2-5; TRBD1 agrees at 7 bases. The germline CDR1 and CDR2 sequences are KGHDR and SFDVKD. The CDR3 covers 16 residues. With V trimmed by 4 bases and J by 1 base, 8 bases remained unmatched. DNA for the CDR3: TGTGCCACCAGTGAACCACCGGGACAGCGCCAAGAGACCCAGTACTTC. Protein: CATSEPPGQRQETQYF.

At least ten counts were recorded for this clonotype. V usage is TRBV6-2 or TRBV6-3 and J usage is TRBJ2-1, with 13 bases aligning to TRBD2. V gave up 10 bases and J gave up 4 bases; unmatched junction bases: 4. The germline CDR1 and CDR2 sequences are MNHEY and SVGEGT. The CDR3 spans 14 residues. The CDR3 DNA reads TGTGCCATCGGACTAGCGGGGGATTACAATGAGCAGTTCTTC. Translation: CAIGLAGDYNEQFF.

Only a few counts were recorded for this clonotype. The chain has TRBV20-1 and TRBJ2-1; the match to TRBD2 covers 8 bases. This CDR3 has 15 residues. Germline V gene lookup returns CDR1 DFQATT and CDR2 SNEGSKA (reference sequence). The junction had 6 bases not matched to a gene; V was cut back by 0 bases and J by 5 bases. The CDR3 reads CSARDPGTRNNEQFF. The CDR3 nucleotides read TGCAGTGCTAGAGATCCCGGGACTAGGAACAATGAGCAGTTCTTC.

This clonotype was recorded a few times. The chain is built from TRBV29-1 and TRBJ2-5; D is uncertain. Trimming stripped 7 bases from V and 5 bases from J, with 11 bases between. Germline CDR1 and CDR2: SQVTM and ANQGSEA. There are 11 residues in the CDR3. The CDR3 region is CSALARETQYF. In nucleotides, the CDR3 is TGCAGCGCCTTGGCCCGGGAGACCCAGTACTTC.

The chain links TRBV10-3 to TRBJ1-2; possible D gene TRBD1, 6 bases. Deletions cut 1 base from V and 4 bases from J, with 25 bases between. The CDR3 loop spans 19 amino acids. CDR1 and CDR2 (germline): ENHRY, SYGVKD. CDR3 protein: CAISEFSASGQHLLYGYTF. The DNA of the CDR3 is TGTGCCATCAGTGAGTTCTCAGCATCGGGACAACATCTCCTCTATGGCTACACCTTC.

The rearrangement links TRBV3-1 to TRBJ2-1, with 10 positions matching TRBD2. Unmatched junction bases numbered 15, after V lost 0 bases and J lost 4 bases. CDR1 LGHDT and CDR2 YNNKEL come from the germline V gene (reference sequence). The CDR3 extends over 20 amino acids. The CDR3 here is CASSQEPTSKSGGGYNEQFF. The CDR3 DNA follows: TGTGCCAGCAGCCAAGAACCCACCTCTAAAAGCGGGGGGGGGTACAATGAGCAGTTCTTC.

The genes are TRBV15 and TRBJ2-1, with a weak D call TRBD2 (6 bases). The CDR3 spans 15 residues. The germline V gene encodes CDR1 LNHNV and CDR2 YYDKDF (reference sequence). Trimming cost V 0 bases and J 7 bases, with 13 bases left between them. The CDR3 sequence is CATSRDGAGSNEQFF. The CDR3 nucleotides read TGTGCCACCAGCAGAGATGGGGCGGGGTCGAATGAGCAGTTCTTC.

This chain uses TRBV12-3 or TRBV12-4 with TRBJ1-2; the D gene is possibly TRBD1 (5 bases). V gave up 8 bases and J gave up 6 bases, with 13 bases separating them. CDR3 length: 12 amino acids. The CDR3, as DNA: TGTGCCAGCCTAGGGGCTTCGGATGGCTACACCTTC. It codes for CASLGASDGYTF.

V is TRBV11-1 and J is TRBJ2-3; D might be TRBD2 (6 bases). CDR1 and CDR2 (germline): SGHAT, FQDESV (reference sequence). The CDR3 is 10 amino acids. CDR3 amino acids: CAGGPDTQYF. The CDR3 DNA reads TGTGCGGGGGGTCCAGATACGCAGTATTTT.

The chain links TRBV20-1 to TRBJ2-1, with 8 bases fitting TRBD2. The V and J ends lost 4 bases and 6 bases, in that order; junction bases with no gene match: 5. This CDR3 is 13 amino acids long. Germline CDR1 and CDR2: DFQATT and SNEGSKA (reference sequence). The CDR3 DNA reads TGCAGTGCTACCAGCGGGGGCCTCAATGAGCAGTTCTTC. Amino acids: CSATSGGLNEQFF.

V is TRBV7-6 and J is TRBJ2-3; no reliable D call. The CDR3 has 13 residues. Germline V gene data show CDR1 as SGHVS and CDR2 as FNYEAQ. The V end lost 8 bases, the J end lost 0 bases, and 9 bases lay between the germline ends. DNA of the CDR3: TGTGCCAGCTCAGCCTGGAGCACAGATACGCAGTATTTT. Protein sequence: CASSAWSTDTQYF.